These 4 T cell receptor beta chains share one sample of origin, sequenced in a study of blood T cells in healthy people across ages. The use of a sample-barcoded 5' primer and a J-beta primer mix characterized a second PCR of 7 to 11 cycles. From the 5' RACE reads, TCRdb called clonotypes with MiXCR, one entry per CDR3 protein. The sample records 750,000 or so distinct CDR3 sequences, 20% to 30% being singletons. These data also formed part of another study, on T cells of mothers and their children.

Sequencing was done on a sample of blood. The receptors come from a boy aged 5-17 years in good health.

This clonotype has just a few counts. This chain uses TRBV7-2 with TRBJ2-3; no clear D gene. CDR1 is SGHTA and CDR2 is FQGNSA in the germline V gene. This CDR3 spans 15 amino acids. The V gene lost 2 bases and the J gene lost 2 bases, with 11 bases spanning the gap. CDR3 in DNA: TGTGCCAGCAGCTTAATGGGGATTAACACAGATACGCAGTATTTT. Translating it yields CASSLMGINTDTQYF.

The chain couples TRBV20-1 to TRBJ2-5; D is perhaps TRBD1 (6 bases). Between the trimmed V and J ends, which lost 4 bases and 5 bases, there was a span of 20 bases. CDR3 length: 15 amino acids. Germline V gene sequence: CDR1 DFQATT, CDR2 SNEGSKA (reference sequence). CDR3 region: CSAKPGQSARETQYF. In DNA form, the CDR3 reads TGCAGTGCTAAACCGGGACAATCCGCAAGGGAGACCCAGTACTTC.

The CDR3 sequence: CSVAGRYTDTQYF. DNA of the CDR3: TGCAGCGTGGCCGGCAGGTACACAGATACGCAGTATTTT. The chain joins TRBV29-1 to TRBJ2-3, with no clear D. CDR3 length: 13 residues. The germline CDR1 and CDR2 sequences are SQVTM and ANQGSEA. V lost 6 bases, J lost 2 bases, and 12 bases lay in between.

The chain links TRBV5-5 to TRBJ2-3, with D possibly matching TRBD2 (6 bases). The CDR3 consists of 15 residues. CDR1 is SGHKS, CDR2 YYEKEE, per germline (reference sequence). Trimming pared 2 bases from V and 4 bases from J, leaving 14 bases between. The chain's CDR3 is CASSLGGGNADTQYF. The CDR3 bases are TGTGCCAGCAGCTTAGGTGGGGGGAATGCAGATACGCAGTATTTT.